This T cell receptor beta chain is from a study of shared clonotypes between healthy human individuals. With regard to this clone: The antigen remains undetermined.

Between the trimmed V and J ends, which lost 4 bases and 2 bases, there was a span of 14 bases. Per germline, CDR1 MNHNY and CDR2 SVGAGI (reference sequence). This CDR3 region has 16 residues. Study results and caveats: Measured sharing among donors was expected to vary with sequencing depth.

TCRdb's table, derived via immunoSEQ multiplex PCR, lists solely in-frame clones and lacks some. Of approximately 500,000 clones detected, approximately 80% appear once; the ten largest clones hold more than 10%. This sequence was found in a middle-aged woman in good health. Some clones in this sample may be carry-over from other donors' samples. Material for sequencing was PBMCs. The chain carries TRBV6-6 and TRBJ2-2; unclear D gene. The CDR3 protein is CASSWGRLKNTGELFF. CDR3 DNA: TGTGCCAGCAGTTGGGGAAGGTTGAAAAACACCGGGGAGCTGTTTTTT.